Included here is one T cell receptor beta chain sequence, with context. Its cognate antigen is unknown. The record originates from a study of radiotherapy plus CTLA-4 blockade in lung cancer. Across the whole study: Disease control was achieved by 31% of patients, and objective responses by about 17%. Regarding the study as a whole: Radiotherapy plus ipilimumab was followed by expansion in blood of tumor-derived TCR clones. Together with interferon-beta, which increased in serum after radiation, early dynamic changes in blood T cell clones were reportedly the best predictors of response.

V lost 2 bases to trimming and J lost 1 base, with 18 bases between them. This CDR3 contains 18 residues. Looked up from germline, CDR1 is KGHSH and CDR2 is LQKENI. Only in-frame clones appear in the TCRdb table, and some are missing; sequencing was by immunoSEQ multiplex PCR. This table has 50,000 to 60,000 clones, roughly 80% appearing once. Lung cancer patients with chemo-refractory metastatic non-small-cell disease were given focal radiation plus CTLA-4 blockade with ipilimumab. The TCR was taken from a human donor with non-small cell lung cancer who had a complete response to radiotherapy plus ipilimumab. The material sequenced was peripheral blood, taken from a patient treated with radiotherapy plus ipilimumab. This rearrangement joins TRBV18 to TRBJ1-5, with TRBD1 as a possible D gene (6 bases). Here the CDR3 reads CASSPNPGARASNQPQHF. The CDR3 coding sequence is TGTGCCAGCTCACCAAATCCAGGGGCGAGAGCCAGCAATCAGCCCCAGCATTTT.